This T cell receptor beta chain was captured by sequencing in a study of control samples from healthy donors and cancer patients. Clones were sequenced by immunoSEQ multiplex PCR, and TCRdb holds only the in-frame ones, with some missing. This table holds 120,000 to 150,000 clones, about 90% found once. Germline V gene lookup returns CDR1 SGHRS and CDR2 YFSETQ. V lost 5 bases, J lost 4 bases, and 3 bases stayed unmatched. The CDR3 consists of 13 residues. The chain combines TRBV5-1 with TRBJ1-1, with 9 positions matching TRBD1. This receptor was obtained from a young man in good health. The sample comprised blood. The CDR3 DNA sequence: TGCGCCAGCAGAGAGACAGGGGGCACTGAAGCTTTCTTT. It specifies CASRETGGTEAFF.